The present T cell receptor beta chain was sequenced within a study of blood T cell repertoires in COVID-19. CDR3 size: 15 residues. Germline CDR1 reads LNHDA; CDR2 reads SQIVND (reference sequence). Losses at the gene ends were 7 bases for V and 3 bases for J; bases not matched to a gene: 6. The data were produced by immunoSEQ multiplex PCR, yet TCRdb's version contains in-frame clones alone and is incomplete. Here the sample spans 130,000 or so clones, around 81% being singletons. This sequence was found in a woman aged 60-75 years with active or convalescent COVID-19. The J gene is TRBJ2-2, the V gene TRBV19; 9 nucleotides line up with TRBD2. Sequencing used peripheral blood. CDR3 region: CASIEREVYTGELFF. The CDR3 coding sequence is TGTGCCAGTATCGAGCGGGAGGTCTACACCGGGGAGCTGTTTTTT.